This is a list of T cell receptor beta chains from one sample in a study of blood T cell repertoires in COVID-19. The repertoire was sequenced with immunoSEQ multiplex PCR; TCRdb's copy has only in-frame clones and lacks some. The sample lists about 210,000 clones, 80% occurring once. Sequencing input: PBMCs or T cells enriched from blood (not recorded which). The receptor source for this set is a young man with acute COVID-19. Each CDR3 is given with its conserved first and last residue. A D gene is named only where the DNA matches it firmly. Rows give clone size only sometimes, using once, few, many, or a class for an expanded clone.

.	TRBD1	TRBV19	TRBJ1-5	TGTGCCAGTAGTATGGGGACAGGGTTTGCTCAGCCCCAGCATTTT	CASSMGTGFAQPQHF
few	.	TRBV7-2	TRBJ2-1	TGTGCCAGCAGCTTGACTAGGTTACATGAGCAGTTCTTC	CASSLTRLHEQFF
once	.	TRBV5-5	TRBJ1-2	TGTGCCAGCATGGCGGGCGTTGGCGGAACCTATGGCTACACCTTC	CASMAGVGGTYGYTF
.	.	TRBV19	TRBJ1-5	TGTGCCACTAGACAGTTTAGCAATCAGCCCCAGCATTTT	CATRQFSNQPQHF
.	TRBD1	TRBV5-1	TRBJ1-2	TGCGCCAGCAGGGAGACAGGGAACTACGATGGCTACACCTTC	CASRETGNYDGYTF
.	TRBD1	TRBV14	TRBJ2-1	TGTGCCAGCAGCCCCACACCGGGACAGGAATACAATGAGCAGTTCTTC	CASSPTPGQEYNEQFF
.	.	TRBV10-3	TRBJ2-3	TGTGCCACCATCCAGGACACAGATACGCAGTATTTT	CATIQDTDTQYF
.	TRBD2	TRBV6-2/TRBV6-3	TRBJ2-7	TGTGCCAGCAGTTTTAGCGGGGGCCTCTACGAGCAGTACTTC	CASSFSGGLYEQYF
.	TRBD1	TRBV11-2	TRBJ1-6	TGTGCCAGCAGCTTCGGACAGGGAAATTCACCCCTCCACTTT	CASSFGQGNSPLHF
.	TRBD1	TRBV19	TRBJ1-4	TGTGCCAGTAGTGAACAGGGGGCGCGGGGAAAACTGTTTTTT	CASSEQGARGKLFF
.	TRBD1	TRBV7-9	TRBJ1-3	TGTGCCAGCAGCGAACTCGACAGGGATGCGGGAAACACCATATATTTT	CASSELDRDAGNTIYF
.	.	TRBV7-9	TRBJ2-1	TGTGCCAGCAGCTTATCTGGGGCCAATGAGCAGTTCTTC	CASSLSGANEQFF
.	TRBD2	TRBV24-1	TRBJ2-2	TGTGCCACCAGTGATCCCGGGACTAGCGGGGGGGTGAACACCGGGGAGCTGTTTTTT	CATSDPGTSGGVNTGELFF
.	TRBD1	TRBV2	TRBJ1-6	TGTGCCAGCAGTCTAACAGGGGAAAATAATTCACCCCTCCACTTT	CASSLTGENNSPLHF
.	.	TRBV5-1	TRBJ2-3	TGCGCCAGCAGTTTGTCAGGGACTTACACAGATACGCAGTATTTT	CASSLSGTYTDTQYF
few	.	TRBV30	TRBJ2-3	TGTGCCTGGAGGCGGGGACAGTATACGCAGTATTTT	CAWRRGQYTQYF
once	TRBD1	TRBV19	TRBJ1-2	TGTGCCAGTAGTACCTCACGGACAGGGACTGTCTACACCTTC	CASSTSRTGTVYTF
.	TRBD1	TRBV12-3/TRBV12-4	TRBJ1-5	TGTGCCAGCAGCTGGACAGGCCGGCAGCCCCAGCATTTT	CASSWTGRQPQHF
.	.	TRBV2	TRBJ1-2	TGTGCCAGCAGTGGGGTACTGGGGGCGTCTGGCTACACCTTC	CASSGVLGASGYTF
.	TRBD1	TRBV5-1	TRBJ2-5	TGCGCCAGCAGCTTGGCCCGGGACAGCTGGGAGACCCAGTACTTC	CASSLARDSWETQYF
.	TRBD1	TRBV9	TRBJ2-7	TGTGCCAGCAGCGTAGGGCAGGGGGCTCATTACGAGCAGTACTTC	CASSVGQGAHYEQYF
.	TRBD1	TRBV29-1	TRBJ1-1	TGCAGCGTTCAGACGGGACAGGGCTACACTGAAGCTTTCTTT	CSVQTGQGYTEAFF
.	TRBD1	TRBV6-5	TRBJ1-2	TGTGCCAGCAGTTACCCCGCGGGACAGTCGAGAAGCTACACCTTC	CASSYPAGQSRSYTF